The 20 T cell receptor beta chains below were found in one sample sequenced in a study of cytomegalovirus exposure and HLA in healthy donors. Primers included in the PCR were 60 Vbeta and 13 Jbeta primers. Clones were read by immunoSEQ multiplex PCR, and TCRdb kept only the in-frame ones, dropping some. The repertoire has 200,000 to 250,000 clones, over 65% of them found once; the top ten carry approximately 0.63%. The sample was PBMCs. The receptors originated from a man between 18 and 29 years old in good health and CMV-seronegative.

The chain combines TRBV27 with TRBJ1-5, with D possibly TRBD1 on 5 matching bases. The CDR3 consists of 14 residues. V was shortened by 6 bases and J by 5 bases, with 14 bases between the two germline ends. The V gene's germline CDR1 is MNHEY and CDR2 SMNVEV (reference sequence). The CDR3 sequence: CASSLGGKHQPQHF. The CDR3 nucleotides are TGTGCCAGCAGCCTGGGGGGGAAGCATCAGCCCCAGCATTTT.

V usage is TRBV29-1 and J usage is TRBJ1-1; 8 bases align to TRBD1. V gave up 4 bases and J gave up 0 bases; unmatched junction bases: 4. This CDR3 comprises 14 residues. Germline values: CDR1 SQVTM, CDR2 ANQGSEA. This chain's CDR3 is CSVGGQAMNTEAFF. CDR3 DNA sequence: TGCAGCGTTGGGGGACAGGCCATGAACACTGAAGCTTTCTTT.

This clone was seen a handful of times. This same CDR3 is encoded by further DNA sequences in the sample. The CDR3 coding sequence is TGTGCCAGCAGCTTACAGGGGGCAGATGGCTACACCTTC. Translation gives CASSLQGADGYTF. The J gene is TRBJ1-2, the V gene TRBV5-4, with TRBD1 matching over 9 bases. Germline V lookup: CDR1 SGHNT, CDR2 YYREEE (reference sequence). This CDR3 region has 13 residues. Germline trimming cut 2 bases from V and 6 bases from J; bases unmatched to any gene: 2. Supplemented by reference TRBV5-4 and TRBJ1-2, the full variable domain reads ETGVTQSPTHLIKTRGQQVTLRCSSQSGHNTVSWYQQALGQGPQFIFQYYREEENGRGNFPPRFSGLQFPNYSSELNVNALELDDSALYLCASSLQGADGYTFGSGTRLTVV.

V is TRBV9 and J is TRBJ2-2; a weak D match, TRBD1 (6 bases). The CDR3 is made up of 15 amino acids. Germline lookup yields CDR1 SGDLS and CDR2 YYNGEE. V was shortened by 2 bases and J by 1 base, with 9 bases between the two germline ends. The CDR3 loop is CASSVWTVNTGELFF. The CDR3 coding sequence is TGTGCCAGCAGCGTGTGGACAGTGAACACCGGGGAGCTGTTTTTT.

This chain joins TRBV5-4 and TRBJ2-1, with D uncertain. CDR1 is SGHNT, CDR2 YYREEE, per germline (reference sequence). V was pared by 5 bases and J by 7 bases, with 10 bases between. There are 12 residues in the CDR3. The CDR3 coding sequence is TGTGCCAGCAGGAGAGCTATGAATGAGCAGTTCTTC. It specifies CASRRAMNEQFF. Using reference TRBV5-4 and TRBJ2-1 for the parts outside the CDR3, the full variable domain is ETGVTQSPTHLIKTRGQQVTLRCSSQSGHNTVSWYQQALGQGPQFIFQYYREEENGRGNFPPRFSGLQFPNYSSELNVNALELDDSALYLCASRRAMNEQFFGPGTRLTVL.

This chain links TRBV13 with TRBJ1-1; 11 bases fit TRBD1. CDR1 and CDR2 (germline): PRHDT, FYEKMQ (reference sequence). This CDR3 comprises 15 residues. The V and J ends lost 5 bases and 4 bases, in that order; junction bases with no gene match: 6. The CDR3 nucleotides are TGTGCCAGCAGCCAGGACAGGGGGCGGGCCACTGAAGCTTTCTTT. This translates into CASSQDRGRATEAFF.

This sequence joins TRBV7-2 and TRBJ2-7; D possibly corresponds to TRBD1 (6 bases). This CDR3 contains 14 residues. The germline CDR1 and CDR2 sequences are SGHTA and FQGNSA. Trimming shortened V by 3 bases and J by 4 bases, and 13 bases separated the two germline ends. CDR3 coding DNA: TGTGCCAGCAGCTTCAGTCAGGGGCCGTACGAGCAGTACTTC. This gives the protein CASSFSQGPYEQYF.

The chain is built from TRBV28 and TRBJ2-7, with D possibly matching TRBD1 (6 bases). CDR1 and CDR2 from the germline V gene are MDHEN and SYDVKM. CDR3 length equals 13 residues. Trimming left V 5 bases short and J 3 bases short, with 11 bases between. Here the CDR3 reads CASSPGQFYEQYF. For the CDR3, the DNA is TGTGCCAGCAGTCCCGGACAGTTCTACGAGCAGTACTTC.

The rearrangement joins TRBV28 to TRBJ1-1; D is undetermined. The germline CDR1 and CDR2 sequences are MDHEN and SYDVKM. V was clipped by 4 bases and J by 6 bases, with 21 bases between them. This CDR3 has 16 residues. The DNA of the CDR3 is TGTGCCAGCAGTTCCCCGATGGGAGAAGGTAGATCTGAAGCTTTCTTT. Its translation: CASSSPMGEGRSEAFF.

The V and J genes are TRBV5-6 and TRBJ1-3, with D uncertain. V dropped 7 bases and J dropped 1 base, with 12 bases sitting between them. Germline V gene sequence: CDR1 SGHDT, CDR2 YYEEEE. CDR3 size: 14 residues. CDR3 region: CASEKMNSGNTIYF. The CDR3 coding sequence is TGTGCCAGCGAGAAAATGAATTCTGGAAACACCATATATTTT. The whole variable domain, remainder taken from reference TRBV5-6 and TRBJ1-3, is DAGVTQSPTHLIKTRGQQVTLRCSPKSGHDTVSWYQQALGQGPQFIFQYYEEEERQRGNFPDRFSGHQFPNYSSELNVNALLLGDSALYLCASEKMNSGNTIYFGEGSWLTVV.

This sequence joins TRBV4-1 and TRBJ1-1; a possible D gene is TRBD1 (6 bases). Germline V lookup: CDR1 MGHRA, CDR2 YSYEKL. V shed 4 bases and J shed 1 base, with 10 bases lying between them. The CDR3 covers 14 residues. CDR3 bases: TGCGCCAGCAGCCTCACAGGGAGGAACACTGAAGCTTTCTTT. This translates into CASSLTGRNTEAFF.

Only a few counts were recorded for this clone. The chain joins TRBV28 to TRBJ1-1; D unresolved. The germline V gene has CDR1 MDHEN and CDR2 SYDVKM. The CDR3 is 13 amino acids. Between the trimmed V and J ends, which lost 1 base and 3 bases, there was a span of 6 bases. CDR3 residues: CASSLYSYTEAFF. Written as DNA, the CDR3 is TGTGCCAGCAGTTTATATTCGTACACTGAAGCTTTCTTT.

This chain links TRBV30 with TRBJ1-1; TRBD1 aligns across 7 bases. Germline V lookup: CDR1 GTSNPN, CDR2 SVGIG (reference sequence). The junction had 5 bases not matched to a gene; V was cut back by 7 bases and J by 0 bases. The CDR3 contains 13 residues. In DNA, the CDR3 is TGTGCCTCCTCCAGGGGGATGAACACTGAAGCTTTCTTT. This translates into CASSRGMNTEAFF.

V is TRBV6-1 and J is TRBJ2-1; TRBD2 is a possible D gene (6 bases). Trimming stripped 4 bases from V and 6 bases from J, with 10 bases between. Germline assignment: CDR1 MNHNS and CDR2 SASEGT. The CDR3 length is 13 residues. The CDR3 sequence: CASSGDLFNEQFF. The CDR3 bases are TGTGCCAGCAGTGGGGACTTATTCAATGAGCAGTTCTTC.

The V and J genes are TRBV5-1 and TRBJ1-5, with a weak D call TRBD1 (5 bases). Germline CDR1 and CDR2: SGHRS and YFSETQ. The germline V and J ends were trimmed by 4 bases and 6 bases, with 14 bases remaining between them. CDR3 length equals 14 residues. CDR3 sequence reads: CASSPAGRGQPQHF. The CDR3 bases are TGCGCCAGCAGCCCGGCGGGGCGAGGTCAGCCCCAGCATTTT.

The genes are TRBV6-1 and TRBJ2-1; D unresolved. This CDR3 has 13 residues. Germline CDR1 MNHNS, CDR2 SASEGT. The V gene lost 7 bases and the J gene lost 7 bases, with 14 bases spanning the gap. The CDR3 DNA follows: TGTGCCAGCACTCGAAGGTGGGCAAATGAGCAGTTCTTC. Encoded protein: CASTRRWANEQFF.

The CDR3 coding sequence is TGTGCCAGCTCCCTGGTAGCGTACACAGATACGCAGTATTTT. Its translation is CASSLVAYTDTQYF. The J gene is TRBJ2-3, the V gene TRBV5-5; a weak D match, TRBD2 (5 bases). The CDR3 has 14 residues. CDR1 is SGHKS, CDR2 YYEKEE, per germline (reference sequence). Trimming took 7 bases from V and 2 from J, leaving 14 bases between them. The whole variable domain, remainder taken from reference TRBV5-5 and TRBJ2-3, is DAGVTQSPTHLIKTRGQQVTLRCSPISGHKSVSWYQQVLGQGPQFIFQYYEKEERGRGNFPDRFSARQFPNYSSELNVNALLLGDSALYLCASSLVAYTDTQYFGPGTRLTVL.

This chain connects TRBV6-1 to TRBJ2-4; possibly TRBD2 for D (5 bases). Germline assignment: CDR1 MNHNS and CDR2 SASEGT. This CDR3 comprises 13 residues. The germline V and J ends were trimmed by 1 base and 5 bases, with 6 bases remaining between them. The CDR3 sequence: CASSEVGENIQYF. The CDR3 nucleotides read TGTGCCAGCAGTGAAGTGGGAGAAAACATTCAGTACTTC.

The chain recombines TRBV11-2 with TRBJ2-7; no firm D call. Germline values: CDR1 SGHAT, CDR2 FQNNGV. CDR3 length: 13 residues. The V end lost 5 bases, the J end lost 2 bases, and 10 bases lay between the germline ends. This CDR3 reads CASSLQAPYEQYF. The CDR3 DNA is TGTGCCAGCAGCCTCCAGGCGCCCTACGAGCAGTACTTC.

CDR3 region: CASSPGRGGYGYTF. CDR3 sequence (DNA): TGTGCCAGCAGCCCGGGGAGGGGAGGCTATGGCTACACCTTC. This sequence joins TRBV9 and TRBJ1-2; D possibly corresponds to TRBD1 (5 bases). The CDR3 is made up of 14 amino acids. V lost 4 bases and J 4 bases, leaving 14 bases between the germline ends. Germline V gene data show CDR1 as SGDLS and CDR2 as YYNGEE.